This T cell receptor beta chain came from a study of T cells in Graves' hyperthyroidism and ophthalmopathy. Study-wide background: Peripheral blood samples were taken at initial diagnosis, prior to any treatment.

CDR1 is SNHLY and CDR2 is FYNNEI in the germline V gene. This CDR3 spans 17 amino acids. V lost 6 bases and J lost 2; bases outside the gene matches: 8. PBMCs came from more than 8.5 ml fresh peripheral blood. Worth noting for this clonotype: What it binds is unknown.

There were TCR beta CDR3 regions amplified from RNA transcripts. RT-PCR in the first round (using the HTBI primer set) targeted the TCR CDR3. MiXCR, run by TCRdb on the multiplex PCR reads, gives a single entry per CDR3 protein. Of about 290,000 distinct CDR3 sequences listed, roughly 14% are singletons. Notes on the study in general: It was a median approximately 6.9 months before onset that the model predicted ophthalmopathy.

This rearrangement joins TRBV2 to TRBJ2-7, with TRBD2 matching over 15 bases. The sequence was obtained from a woman younger than 45 with Graves' hyperthyroidism that later progressed to Graves' ophthalmopathy. The specimen was blood. CDR3 loop: CASSLGLAGGVPYEQYF. The CDR3 DNA follows: TGTGCCAGCAGCTTAGGACTAGCGGGAGGGGTCCCCTACGAGCAGTACTTC.